Sequencing of this T cell receptor beta chain was carried out in a study of blood T cell repertoires in COVID-19. Study-level information: The cDNA or gDNA used as material had been derived from T cells, B-cell-depleted T cells, or PBMCs.

Using immunoSEQ multiplex PCR, the repertoire was profiled, and TCRdb retains in-frame clones only, with some absent. This sample yields 68,000 or so clones, of which 80% to 85% are seen a single time; over 40% belongs to the top ten. This CDR3 is built from 14 residues. Germline V gene lookup returns CDR1 LNHDA and CDR2 SQIVND (reference sequence). V was clipped by 3 bases and J by 2 bases, with 10 bases between them. The sequenced material came from peripheral blood. This clonotype was obtained from a human donor in a cohort sampled during active COVID-19. V is TRBV19 and J is TRBJ1-1; maybe TRBD1 (5 bases). Here the CDR3 DNA reads TGTGCCAGTAGTATGGGATGGACAAACACTGAAGCTTTCTTT. Protein: CASSMGWTNTEAFF.